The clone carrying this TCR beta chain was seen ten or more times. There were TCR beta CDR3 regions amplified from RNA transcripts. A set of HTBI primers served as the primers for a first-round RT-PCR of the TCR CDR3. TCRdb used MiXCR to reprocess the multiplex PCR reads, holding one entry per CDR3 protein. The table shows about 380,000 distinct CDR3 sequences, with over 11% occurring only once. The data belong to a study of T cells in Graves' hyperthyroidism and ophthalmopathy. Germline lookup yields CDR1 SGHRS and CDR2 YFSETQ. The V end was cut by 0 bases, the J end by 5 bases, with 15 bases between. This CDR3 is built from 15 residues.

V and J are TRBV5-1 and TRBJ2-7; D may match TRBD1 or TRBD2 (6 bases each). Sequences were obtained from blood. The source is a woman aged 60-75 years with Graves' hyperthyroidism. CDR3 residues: CASSLAPGAGNEQYF. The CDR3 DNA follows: TGCGCCAGCAGCTTGGCCCCGGGGGCAGGCAACGAGCAGTACTTC. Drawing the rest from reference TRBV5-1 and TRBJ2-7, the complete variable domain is KAGVTQTPRYLIKTRGQQVTLSCSPISGHRSVSWYQQTPGQGLQFLFEYFSETQRNKGNFPGRFSGRQFSNSRSEMNVSTLELGDSALYLCASSLAPGAGNEQYFGPGTRLTVT.